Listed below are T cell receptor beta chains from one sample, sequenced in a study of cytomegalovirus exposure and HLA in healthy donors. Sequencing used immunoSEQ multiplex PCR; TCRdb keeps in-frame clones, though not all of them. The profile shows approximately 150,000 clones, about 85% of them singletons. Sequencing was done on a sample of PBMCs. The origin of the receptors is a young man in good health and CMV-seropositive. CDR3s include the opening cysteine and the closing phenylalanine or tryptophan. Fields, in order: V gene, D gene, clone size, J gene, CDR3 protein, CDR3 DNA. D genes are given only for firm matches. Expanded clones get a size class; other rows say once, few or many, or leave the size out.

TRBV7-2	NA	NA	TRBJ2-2	CASSLFGVGNTGELFF	TGTGCCAGCAGCTTATTCGGAGTGGGTAACACCGGGGAGCTGTTTTTT
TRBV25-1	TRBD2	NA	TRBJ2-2	CASKHREGRTGELFF	TGTGCCAGCAAACACCGGGAGGGCCGAACCGGGGAGCTGTTTTTT
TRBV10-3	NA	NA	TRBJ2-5	CAISEGLQETQYF	TGTGCCATCAGTGAGGGCCTCCAAGAGACCCAGTACTTC
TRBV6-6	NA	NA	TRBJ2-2	CAISKPRVAGELFF	TGTGCCATCTCTAAACCCCGGGTCGCCGGGGAGCTGTTTTTT
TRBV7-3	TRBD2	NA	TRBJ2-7	CASSLLAGEAYEQYF	TGTGCCAGCAGCTTACTAGCGGGAGAGGCCTACGAGCAGTACTTC
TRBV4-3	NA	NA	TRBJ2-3	CASSQAATPGYLTDTQYF	TGCGCCAGCAGCCAAGCCGCCACGCCGGGGTATCTCACAGATACGCAGTATTTT
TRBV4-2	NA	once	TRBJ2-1	CASSLGLINEQFF	TGTGCCAGCAGCCTGGGCCTAATCAATGAGCAGTTCTTC
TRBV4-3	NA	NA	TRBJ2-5	CASSQHTGLETQYF	TGCGCCAGCAGCCAGCACACAGGGCTAGAGACCCAGTACTTC
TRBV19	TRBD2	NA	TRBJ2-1	CASSIALAGHNEQFF	TGTGCCAGTAGTATCGCGCTAGCGGGACATAATGAGCAGTTCTTC
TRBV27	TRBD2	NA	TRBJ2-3	CASSTLAADTQYF	TGTGCCAGCAGTACACTAGCGGCAGATACGCAGTATTTT
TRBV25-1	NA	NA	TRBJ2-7	CASSVGLRPHEQYF	TGTGCCAGCAGTGTGGGACTCCGTCCCCACGAGCAGTACTTC
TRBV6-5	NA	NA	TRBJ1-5	CASGQGGQQPQHF	TGTGCCTCGGGGCAGGGAGGACAACAGCCCCAGCATTTT
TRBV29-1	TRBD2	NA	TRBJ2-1	CSVDGTSGSTSYNEQFF	TGCAGCGTTGACGGAACTAGCGGGAGTACAAGCTACAATGAGCAGTTCTTC
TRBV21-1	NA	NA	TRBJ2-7	CASSKDVGAQSVYEQYF	TGTGCCAGCAGCAAAGACGTGGGGGCCCAGTCGGTGTACGAGCAGTACTTC
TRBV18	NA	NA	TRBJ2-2	CASSPAQGGTGELFF	TGTGCCAGCTCACCCGCTCAGGGGGGCACCGGGGAGCTGTTTTTT
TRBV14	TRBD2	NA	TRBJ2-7	CASSFGGSAEQYF	TGTGCCAGCAGCTTCGGGGGGTCGGCCGAGCAGTACTTC
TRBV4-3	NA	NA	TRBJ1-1	CASSQDRWVGGTEAFF	TGCGCCAGCAGCCAAGATAGATGGGTAGGGGGCACTGAAGCTTTCTTT
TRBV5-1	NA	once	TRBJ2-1	CASSLSVSSYNEQFF	TGCGCCAGCAGCTTGAGCGTTTCCTCCTACAATGAGCAGTTCTTC
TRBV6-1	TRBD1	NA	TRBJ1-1	CASKTGSLNTEAFF	TGTGCCAGCAAGACAGGGTCCTTGAACACTGAAGCTTTCTTT
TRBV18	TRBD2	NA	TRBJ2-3	CASSPRLAGYQGRGTDTQYF	TGTGCCAGCTCACCTCGCCTAGCGGGATATCAGGGTCGGGGCACAGATACGCAGTATTTT
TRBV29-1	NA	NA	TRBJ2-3	CSVEGRTDTQYF	TGCAGCGTTGAAGGGCGCACAGATACGCAGTATTTT
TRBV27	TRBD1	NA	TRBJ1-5	CASSSLQGGNQPQHF	TGTGCCAGCAGTTCCCTACAGGGGGGCAATCAGCCCCAGCATTTT
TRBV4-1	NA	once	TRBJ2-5	CASSQDGGGWETQYF	TGCGCCAGCAGCCAAGACGGCGGGGGCTGGGAGACCCAGTACTTC
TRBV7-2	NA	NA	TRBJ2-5	CASSPPGQETQYF	TGTGCCAGCAGCCCCCCAGGTCAAGAGACCCAGTACTTC
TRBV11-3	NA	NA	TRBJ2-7	CASSLGINEQYF	TGTGCCAGCAGCTTAGGTATTAACGAGCAGTACTTC
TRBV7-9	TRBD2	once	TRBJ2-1	CASSETSGRALLSRNEQFF	TGTGCCAGCAGCGAGACTAGCGGGAGGGCCCTCTTATCTCGGAATGAGCAGTTCTTC
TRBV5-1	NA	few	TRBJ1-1	CASSLAQVGTEAFF	TGCGCCAGCAGCTTGGCACAGGTTGGCACTGAAGCTTTCTTT
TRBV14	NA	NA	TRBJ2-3	CASSLTEFFTDTQYF	TGTGCCAGCAGCCTTACAGAGTTCTTCACAGATACGCAGTATTTT
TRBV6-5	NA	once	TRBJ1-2	CASSYGGDKGNYGYTF	TGTGCCAGCAGTTACGGGGGGGATAAGGGCAACTATGGCTACACCTTC
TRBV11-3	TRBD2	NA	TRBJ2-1	CASSLRRGGNEQFF	TGTGCCAGCAGCTTAAGACGGGGGGGAAATGAGCAGTTCTTC
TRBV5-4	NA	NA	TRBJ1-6	CASSLALWGTGGSPLHF	TGTGCCAGCAGCTTGGCTTTGTGGGGAACTGGGGGCTCACCCCTCCACTTT
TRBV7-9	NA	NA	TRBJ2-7	CASSLAGVAYEQYF	TGTGCCAGCAGCTTGGCCGGAGTGGCCTACGAGCAGTACTTC
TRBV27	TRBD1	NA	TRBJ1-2	CASRGTGHGYGYTF	TGTGCCAGCAGGGGGACAGGACATGGCTATGGCTACACCTTC
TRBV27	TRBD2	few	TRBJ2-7	CATRLGGRSYEQYF	TGTGCCACTCGACTCGGCGGGAGGTCCTACGAGCAGTACTTC
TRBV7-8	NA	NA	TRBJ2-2	CASSAVLGNTGELFF	TGTGCCAGCAGCGCTGTCCTAGGGAACACCGGGGAGCTGTTTTTT
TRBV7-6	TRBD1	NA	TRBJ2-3	CASSLGQGVAGTDTQYF	TGTGCCAGCAGCTTAGGCCAGGGGGTGGCCGGCACAGATACGCAGTATTTT
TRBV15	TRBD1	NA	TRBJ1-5	CATSRDPAGGQPQHF	TGTGCCACCAGCAGAGATCCGGCAGGGGGTCAGCCCCAGCATTTT
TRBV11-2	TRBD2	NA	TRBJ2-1	CASSLVWGSGSGYNEQFF	TGTGCCAGCAGCTTAGTATGGGGTAGCGGGAGTGGATACAATGAGCAGTTCTTC
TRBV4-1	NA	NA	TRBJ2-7	CASSQGAGAAYEQYF	TGCGCCAGCAGCCAAGGAGCAGGGGCGGCCTACGAGCAGTACTTC
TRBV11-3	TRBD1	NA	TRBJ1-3	CASSSEGAGSGNTIYF	TGTGCCAGCAGCTCAGAGGGGGCCGGCTCTGGAAACACCATATATTTT
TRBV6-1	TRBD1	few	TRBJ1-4	CASRPGQGYEKLFF	TGTGCCAGCAGACCGGGACAGGGGTATGAAAAACTGTTTTTT
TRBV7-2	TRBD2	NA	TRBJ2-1	CASSLTSGGPTEQFF	TGTGCCAGCAGCTTAACTAGCGGGGGGCCCACGGAGCAGTTCTTC
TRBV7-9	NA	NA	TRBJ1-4	CASSLGTATNEKLFF	TGTGCCAGCAGCTTAGGGACAGCAACTAATGAAAAACTGTTTTTT
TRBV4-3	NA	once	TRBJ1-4	CASSASVGGRGEKLFF	TGCGCCAGCAGCGCCAGCGTGGGGGGGAGAGGCGAAAAACTGTTTTTT
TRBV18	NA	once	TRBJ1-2	CASSPGGVGYGYTF	TGTGCCAGCTCACCCGGAGGGGTGGGATATGGCTACACCTTC
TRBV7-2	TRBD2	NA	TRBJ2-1	CASSLGTSGRAGVQFF	TGTGCCAGCAGCTTAGGGACTAGCGGGAGGGCCGGGGTGCAGTTCTTC
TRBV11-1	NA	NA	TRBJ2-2	CASSHERAANTGELFF	TGTGCCAGCAGCCACGAGCGGGCCGCGAACACCGGGGAGCTGTTTTTT
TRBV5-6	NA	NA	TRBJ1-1	CASSLGAISSNTEAFF	TGTGCCAGCAGCTTGGGGGCAATAAGCTCAAACACTGAAGCTTTCTTT
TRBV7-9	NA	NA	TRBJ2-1	CSSSTIAPTGTTYNEQFF	TGTTCCAGCAGCACGATAGCGCCTACAGGGACCACCTACAATGAGCAGTTCTTC
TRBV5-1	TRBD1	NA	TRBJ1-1	CASSRGTADGTEAFF	TGCGCCAGCAGCCGAGGGACAGCCGACGGGACTGAAGCTTTCTTT
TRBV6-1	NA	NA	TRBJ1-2	CASTPTGTSHYGYTF	TGTGCCAGCACTCCAACTGGGACATCTCACTATGGCTACACCTTC
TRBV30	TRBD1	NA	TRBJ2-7	CAWSWDRFEEQYF	TGTGCCTGGAGCTGGGACAGGTTCGAGGAGCAGTACTTC
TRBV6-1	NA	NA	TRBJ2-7	CASYGGRLSSYEQYF	TGTGCCAGTTACGGGGGACGGTTGAGCTCCTACGAGCAGTACTTC
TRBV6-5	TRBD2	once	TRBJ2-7	CASRGLAGGTREQYF	TGTGCCAGCAGAGGACTAGCGGGAGGGACTAGAGAGCAGTACTTC